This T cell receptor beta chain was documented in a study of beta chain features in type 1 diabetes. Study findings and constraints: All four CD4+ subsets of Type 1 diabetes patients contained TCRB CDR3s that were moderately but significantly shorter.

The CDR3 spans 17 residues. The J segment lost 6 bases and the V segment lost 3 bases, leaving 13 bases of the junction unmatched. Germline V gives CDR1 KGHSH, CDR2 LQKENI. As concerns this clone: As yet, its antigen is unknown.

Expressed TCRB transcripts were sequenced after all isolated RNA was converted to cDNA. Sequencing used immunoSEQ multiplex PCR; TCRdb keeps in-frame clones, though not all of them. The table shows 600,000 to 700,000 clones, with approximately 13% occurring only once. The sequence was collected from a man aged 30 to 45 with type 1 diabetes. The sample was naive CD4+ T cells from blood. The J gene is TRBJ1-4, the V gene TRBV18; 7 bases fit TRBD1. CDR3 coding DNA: TGTGCCAGCTCACCTCGCCGACGTCAGGGGGTTGATGAAAAACTGTTTTTT. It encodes CASSPRRRQGVDEKLFF.